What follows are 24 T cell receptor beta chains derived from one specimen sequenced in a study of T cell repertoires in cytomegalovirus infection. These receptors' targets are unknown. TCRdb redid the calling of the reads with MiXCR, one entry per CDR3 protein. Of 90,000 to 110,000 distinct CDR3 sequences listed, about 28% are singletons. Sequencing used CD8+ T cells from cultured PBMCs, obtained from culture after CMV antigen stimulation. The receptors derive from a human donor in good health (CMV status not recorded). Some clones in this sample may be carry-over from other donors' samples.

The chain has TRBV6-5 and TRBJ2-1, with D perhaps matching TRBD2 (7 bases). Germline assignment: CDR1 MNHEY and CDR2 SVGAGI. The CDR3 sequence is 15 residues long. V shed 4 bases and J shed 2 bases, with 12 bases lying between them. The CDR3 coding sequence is TGTGCCAGCAGTTCGACGGGGGGCCCCTACAATGAGCAGTTCTTC. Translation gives CASSSTGGPYNEQFF.

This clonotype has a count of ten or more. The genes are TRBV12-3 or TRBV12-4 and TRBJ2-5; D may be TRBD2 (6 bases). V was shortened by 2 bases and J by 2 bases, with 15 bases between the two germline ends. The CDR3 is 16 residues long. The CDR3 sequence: CASSLYLEGGQETQYF. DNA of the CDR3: TGTGCCAGCAGTTTATATTTAGAGGGAGGACAAGAGACCCAGTACTTC.

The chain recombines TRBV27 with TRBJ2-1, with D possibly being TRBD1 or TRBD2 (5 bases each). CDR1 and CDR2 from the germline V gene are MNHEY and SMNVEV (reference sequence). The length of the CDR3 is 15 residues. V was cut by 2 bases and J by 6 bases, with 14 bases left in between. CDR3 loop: CASSLGAPGTNEQFF. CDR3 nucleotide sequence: TGTGCCAGCAGTTTAGGTGCTCCCGGGACCAATGAGCAGTTCTTC.

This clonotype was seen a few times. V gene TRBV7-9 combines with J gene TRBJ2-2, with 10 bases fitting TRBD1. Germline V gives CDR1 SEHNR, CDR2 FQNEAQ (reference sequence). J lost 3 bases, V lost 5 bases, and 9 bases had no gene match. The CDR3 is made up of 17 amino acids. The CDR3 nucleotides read TGTGCCAGCAGCGGAGCGCCGGGACAGGGGTACACCGGGGAGCTGTTTTTT. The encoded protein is CASSGAPGQGYTGELFF. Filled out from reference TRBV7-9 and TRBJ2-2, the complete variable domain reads DTGVSQNPRHKITKRGQNVTFRCDPISEHNRLYWYRQTLGQGPEFLTYFQNEAQLEKSRLLSDRFSAERPKGSFSTLEIQRTEQGDSAMYLCASSGAPGQGYTGELFFGEGSRLTVL.

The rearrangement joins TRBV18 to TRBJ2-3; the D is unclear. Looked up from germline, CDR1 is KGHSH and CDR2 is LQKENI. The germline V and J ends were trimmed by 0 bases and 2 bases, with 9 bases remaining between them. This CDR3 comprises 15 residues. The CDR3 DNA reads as TGTGCCAGCTCACCACCGGACCTTTACACAGATACGCAGTATTTT. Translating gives CASSPPDLYTDTQYF.

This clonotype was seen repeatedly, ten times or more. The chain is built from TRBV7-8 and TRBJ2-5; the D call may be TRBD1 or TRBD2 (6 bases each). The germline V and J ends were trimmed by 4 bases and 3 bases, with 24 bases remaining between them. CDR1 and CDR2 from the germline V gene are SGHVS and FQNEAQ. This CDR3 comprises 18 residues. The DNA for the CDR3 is TGTGCCAGCAGCTCGAGAATCCGACTAGAGGGGGTTGAAGAGACCCAGTACTTC. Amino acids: CASSSRIRLEGVEETQYF.

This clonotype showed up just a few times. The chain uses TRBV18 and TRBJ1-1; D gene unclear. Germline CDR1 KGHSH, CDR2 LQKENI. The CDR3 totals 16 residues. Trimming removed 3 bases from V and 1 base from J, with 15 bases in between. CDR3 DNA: TGTGCCAGCTCACCCGTTCCCGACAACGGGAACACTGAAGCTTTCTTT. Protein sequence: CASSPVPDNGNTEAFF.

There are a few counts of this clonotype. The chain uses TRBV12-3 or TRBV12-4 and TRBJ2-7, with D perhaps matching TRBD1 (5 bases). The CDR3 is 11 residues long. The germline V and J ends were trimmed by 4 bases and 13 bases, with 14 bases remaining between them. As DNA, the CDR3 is TGTGCCAGCAGTTACGGACACGGACCCTACTTC. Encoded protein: CASSYGHGPYF.

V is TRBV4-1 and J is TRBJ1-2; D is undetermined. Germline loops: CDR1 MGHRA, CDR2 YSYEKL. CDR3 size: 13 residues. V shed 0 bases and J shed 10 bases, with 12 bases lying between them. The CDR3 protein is CASSQDAPYDYTF. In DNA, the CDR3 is TGCGCCAGCAGCCAAGATGCGCCGTACGACTACACCTTC.

As DNA, the CDR3 is TGTGCCAGCAGCCCAACGGACAGGGTCTATAATTCACCCCTCCACTTT. This encodes CASSPTDRVYNSPLHF. The V call is TRBV14, the J call TRBJ1-6; 8 nucleotides match TRBD1. This CDR3 comprises 16 residues. The V and J ends lost 4 bases and 3 bases, in that order; junction bases with no gene match: 5. The germline V gene has CDR1 SGHDN and CDR2 FVKESK.

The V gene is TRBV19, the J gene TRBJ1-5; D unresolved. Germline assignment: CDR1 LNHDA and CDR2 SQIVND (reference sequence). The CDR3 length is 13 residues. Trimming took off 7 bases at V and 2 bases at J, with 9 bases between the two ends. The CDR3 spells CASTGLGNQPQHF. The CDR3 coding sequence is TGTGCCAGTACCGGATTGGGCAATCAGCCCCAGCATTTT. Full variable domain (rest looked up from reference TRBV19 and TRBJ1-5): DGGITQSPKYLFRKEGQNVTLSCEQNLNHDAMYWYRQDPGQGLRLIYYSQIVNDFQKGDIAEGYSVSREKKESFPLTVTSAQKNPTAFYLCASTGLGNQPQHFGDGTRLSIL.

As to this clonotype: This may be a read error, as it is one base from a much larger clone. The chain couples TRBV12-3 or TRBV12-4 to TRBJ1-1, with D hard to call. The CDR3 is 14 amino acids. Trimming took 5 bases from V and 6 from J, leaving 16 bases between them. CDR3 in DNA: TGTGCCAGCAGTGCGGAGACCAACCCCCCTGAAGCTTTCTTT. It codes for CASSAETNPPEAFF.

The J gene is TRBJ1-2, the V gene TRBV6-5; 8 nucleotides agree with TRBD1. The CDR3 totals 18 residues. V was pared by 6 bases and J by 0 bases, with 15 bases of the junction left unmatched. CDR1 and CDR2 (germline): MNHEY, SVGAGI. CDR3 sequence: CASSPDSGQGESNYGYTF. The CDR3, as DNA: TGTGCCAGCAGCCCGGATTCCGGACAGGGAGAATCTAACTATGGCTACACCTTC.

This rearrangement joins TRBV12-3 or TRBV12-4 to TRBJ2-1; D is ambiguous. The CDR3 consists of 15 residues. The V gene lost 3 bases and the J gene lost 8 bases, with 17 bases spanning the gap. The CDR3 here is CASSFIVGLFDEQFF. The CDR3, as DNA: TGTGCCAGCAGTTTTATCGTAGGGTTGTTCGATGAGCAGTTCTTC.

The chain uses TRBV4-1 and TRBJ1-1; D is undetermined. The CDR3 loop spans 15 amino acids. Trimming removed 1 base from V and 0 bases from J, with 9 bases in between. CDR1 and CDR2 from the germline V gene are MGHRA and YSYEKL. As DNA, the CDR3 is TGCGCCAGCAGCCAAGGAGCGGAGATGAACACTGAAGCTTTCTTT. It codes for CASSQGAEMNTEAFF.

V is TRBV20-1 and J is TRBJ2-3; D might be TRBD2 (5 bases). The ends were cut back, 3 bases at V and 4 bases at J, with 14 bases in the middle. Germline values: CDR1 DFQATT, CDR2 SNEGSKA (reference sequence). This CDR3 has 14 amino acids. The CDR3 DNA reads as TGCAGTGCTAGCGGGGTAATAGACTCAGATACGCAGTATTTT. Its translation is CSASGVIDSDTQYF.

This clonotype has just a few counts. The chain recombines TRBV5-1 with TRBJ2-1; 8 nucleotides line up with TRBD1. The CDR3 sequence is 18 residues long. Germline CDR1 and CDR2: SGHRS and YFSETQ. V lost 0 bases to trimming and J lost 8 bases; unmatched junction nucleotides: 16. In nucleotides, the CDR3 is TGCGCCAGCAGCTTGGGAATGACAGGGGTACCAATTTATGATGAGCAGTTCTTC. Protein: CASSLGMTGVPIYDEQFF.

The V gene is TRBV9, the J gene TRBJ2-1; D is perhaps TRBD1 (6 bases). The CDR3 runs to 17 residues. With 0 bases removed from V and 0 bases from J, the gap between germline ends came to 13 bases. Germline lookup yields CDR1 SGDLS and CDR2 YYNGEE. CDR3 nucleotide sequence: TGTGCCAGCAGCGTAGGTATTGGACAGAGCTCCTACAATGAGCAGTTCTTC. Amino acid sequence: CASSVGIGQSSYNEQFF.

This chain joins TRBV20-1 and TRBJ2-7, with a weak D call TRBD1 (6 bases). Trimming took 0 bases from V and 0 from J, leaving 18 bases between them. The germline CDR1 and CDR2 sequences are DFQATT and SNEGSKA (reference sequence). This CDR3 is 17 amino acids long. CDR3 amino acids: CSARETPGQTDSYEQYF. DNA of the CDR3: TGCAGTGCTAGAGAAACCCCAGGACAGACCGACTCCTACGAGCAGTACTTC.

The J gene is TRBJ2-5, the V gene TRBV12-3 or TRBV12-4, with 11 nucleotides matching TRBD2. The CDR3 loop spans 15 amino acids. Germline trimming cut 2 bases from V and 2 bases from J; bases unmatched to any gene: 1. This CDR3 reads CASSLTSGGQETQYF. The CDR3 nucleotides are TGTGCCAGCAGTTTAACTAGCGGGGGTCAAGAGACCCAGTACTTC.

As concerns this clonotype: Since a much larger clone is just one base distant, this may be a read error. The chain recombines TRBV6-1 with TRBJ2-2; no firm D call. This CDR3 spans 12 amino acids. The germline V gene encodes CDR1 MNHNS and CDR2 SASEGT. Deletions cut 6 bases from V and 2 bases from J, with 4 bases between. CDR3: CASSDNTGELFF. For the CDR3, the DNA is TGTGCCAGCAGCGATAACACCGGGGAGCTGTTTTTT.

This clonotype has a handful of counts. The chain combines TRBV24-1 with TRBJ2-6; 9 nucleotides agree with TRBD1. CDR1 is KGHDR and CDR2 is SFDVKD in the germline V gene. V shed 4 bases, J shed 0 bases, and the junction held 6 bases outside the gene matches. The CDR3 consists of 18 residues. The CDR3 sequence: CATSETGQGPSGANVLTF. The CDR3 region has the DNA TGTGCCACCAGTGAGACGGGACAGGGTCCCTCTGGGGCCAACGTCCTGACTTTC.

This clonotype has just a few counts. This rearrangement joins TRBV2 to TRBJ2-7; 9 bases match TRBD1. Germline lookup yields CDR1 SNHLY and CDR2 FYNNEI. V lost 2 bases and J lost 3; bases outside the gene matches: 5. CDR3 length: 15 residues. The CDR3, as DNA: TGTGCCAGCAGTGAATGGACAGGGGAAGGCTACGAGCAGTACTTC. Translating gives CASSEWTGEGYEQYF.

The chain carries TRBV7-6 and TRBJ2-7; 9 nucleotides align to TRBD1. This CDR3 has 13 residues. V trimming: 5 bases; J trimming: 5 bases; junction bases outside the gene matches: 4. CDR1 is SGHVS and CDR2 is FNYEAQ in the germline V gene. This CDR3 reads CASSGRDRDEQYF. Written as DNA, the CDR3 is TGTGCCAGCAGCGGACGGGACAGGGACGAGCAGTACTTC.